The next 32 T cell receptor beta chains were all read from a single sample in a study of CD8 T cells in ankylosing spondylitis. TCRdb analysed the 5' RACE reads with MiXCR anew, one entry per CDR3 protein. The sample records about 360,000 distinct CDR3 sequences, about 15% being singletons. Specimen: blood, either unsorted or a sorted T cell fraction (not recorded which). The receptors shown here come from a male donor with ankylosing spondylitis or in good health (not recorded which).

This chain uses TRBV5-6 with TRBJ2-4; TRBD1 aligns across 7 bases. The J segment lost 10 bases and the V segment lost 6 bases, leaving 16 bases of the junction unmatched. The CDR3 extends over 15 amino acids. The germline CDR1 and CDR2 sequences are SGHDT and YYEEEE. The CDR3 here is CASILAGRQGGIQYF. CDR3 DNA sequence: TGTGCCAGCATCCTTGCTGGGAGACAGGGTGGAATTCAGTACTTC.

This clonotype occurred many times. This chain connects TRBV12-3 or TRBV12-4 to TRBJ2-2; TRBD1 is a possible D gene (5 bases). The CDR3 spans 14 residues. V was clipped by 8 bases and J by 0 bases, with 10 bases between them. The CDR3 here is CASSPRANTGELFF. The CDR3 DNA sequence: TGTGCCAGCTCCCCCAGGGCGAACACCGGGGAGCTGTTTTTT.

Written as DNA, the CDR3 is TGTGCCAGCAGTTACACCCTGACTGACCTCAATGAGCAGTTCTTC. This codes for CASSYTLTDLNEQFF. V gene TRBV6-5 combines with J gene TRBJ2-1; D unresolved. V lost 2 bases and J 6 bases, leaving 14 bases between the germline ends. Per germline, CDR1 MNHEY and CDR2 SVGAGI. The CDR3 covers 15 residues.

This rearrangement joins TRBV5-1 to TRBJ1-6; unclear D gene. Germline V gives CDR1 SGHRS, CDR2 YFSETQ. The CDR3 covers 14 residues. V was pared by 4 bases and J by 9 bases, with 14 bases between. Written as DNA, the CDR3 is TGCGCCAGCAGCCCGGGGAGCGGTGCTTCACCCCTCCACTTT. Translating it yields CASSPGSGASPLHF.

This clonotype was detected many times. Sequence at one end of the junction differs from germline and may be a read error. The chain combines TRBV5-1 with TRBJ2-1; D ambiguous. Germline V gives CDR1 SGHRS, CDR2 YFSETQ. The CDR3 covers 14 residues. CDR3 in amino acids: CASSLGDSYNEQFF. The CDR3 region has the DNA TGTGCCAGCAGCTTAGGAGACTCCTACAATGAGCAGTTCTTC.

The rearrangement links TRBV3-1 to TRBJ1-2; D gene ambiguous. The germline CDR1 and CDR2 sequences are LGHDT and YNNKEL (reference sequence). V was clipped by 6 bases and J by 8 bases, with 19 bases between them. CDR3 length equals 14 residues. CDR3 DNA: TGTGCCAGCAGACGAGATGAGGGCCCAGGAGGCTACACCTTC. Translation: CASRRDEGPGGYTF.

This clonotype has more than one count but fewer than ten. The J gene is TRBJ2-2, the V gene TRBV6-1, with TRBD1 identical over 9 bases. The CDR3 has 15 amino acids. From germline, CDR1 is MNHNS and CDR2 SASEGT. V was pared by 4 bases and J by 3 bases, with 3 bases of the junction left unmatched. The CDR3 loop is CASSATGGDTGELFF. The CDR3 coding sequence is TGTGCCAGCAGTGCGACAGGGGGAGACACCGGGGAGCTGTTTTTT.

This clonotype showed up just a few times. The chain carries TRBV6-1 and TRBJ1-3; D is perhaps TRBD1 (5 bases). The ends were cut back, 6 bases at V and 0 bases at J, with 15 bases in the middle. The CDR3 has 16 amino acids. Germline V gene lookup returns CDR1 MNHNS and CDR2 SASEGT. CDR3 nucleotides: TGTGCCAGCAGCGACTTAGACAGAGCCTCTGGAAACACCATATATTTT. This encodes CASSDLDRASGNTIYF.

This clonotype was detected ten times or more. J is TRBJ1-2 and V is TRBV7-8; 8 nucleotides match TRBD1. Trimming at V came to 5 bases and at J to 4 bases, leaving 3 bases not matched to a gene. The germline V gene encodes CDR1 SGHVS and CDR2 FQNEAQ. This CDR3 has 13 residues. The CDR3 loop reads CASSAGGGYGYTF. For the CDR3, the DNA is TGTGCCAGCAGCGCAGGGGGCGGCTATGGCTACACCTTC.

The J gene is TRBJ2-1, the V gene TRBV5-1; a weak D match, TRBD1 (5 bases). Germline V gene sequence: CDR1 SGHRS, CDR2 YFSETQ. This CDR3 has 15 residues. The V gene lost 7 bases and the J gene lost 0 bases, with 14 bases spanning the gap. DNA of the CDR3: TGCGCCAGCGTGACAGCTGATCCCTCCTACAATGAGCAGTTCTTC. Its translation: CASVTADPSYNEQFF. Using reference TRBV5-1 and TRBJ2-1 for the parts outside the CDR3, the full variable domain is KAGVTQTPRYLIKTRGQQVTLSCSPISGHRSVSWYQQTPGQGLQFLFEYFSETQRNKGNFPGRFSGRQFSNSRSEMNVSTLELGDSALYLCASVTADPSYNEQFFGPGTRLTVL.

CDR3 region: CSARDPRGGLNEQFF. The CDR3 nucleotides are TGCAGTGCTAGAGATCCGCGGGGGGGACTCAATGAGCAGTTCTTC. V usage is TRBV20-1 and J usage is TRBJ2-1; 9 bases line up with TRBD2. This CDR3 contains 15 residues. With V trimmed by 0 bases and J by 6 bases, 6 bases remained unmatched. Per germline, CDR1 DFQATT and CDR2 SNEGSKA (reference sequence).

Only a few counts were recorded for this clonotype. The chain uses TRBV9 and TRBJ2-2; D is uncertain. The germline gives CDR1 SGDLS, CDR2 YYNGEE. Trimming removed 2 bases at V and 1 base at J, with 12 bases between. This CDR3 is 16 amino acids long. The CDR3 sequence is CASSVESSQNTGELFF. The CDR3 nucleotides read TGTGCCAGCAGCGTCGAAAGTAGCCAGAACACCGGGGAGCTGTTTTTT.

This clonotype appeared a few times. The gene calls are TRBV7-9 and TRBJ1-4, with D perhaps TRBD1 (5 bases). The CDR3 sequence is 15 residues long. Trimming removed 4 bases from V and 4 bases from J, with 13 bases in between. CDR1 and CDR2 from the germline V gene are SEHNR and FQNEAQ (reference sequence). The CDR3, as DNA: TGTGCCAGCAGCTCCCCACAGGCGGTTAATGAAAAACTGTTTTTT. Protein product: CASSSPQAVNEKLFF.

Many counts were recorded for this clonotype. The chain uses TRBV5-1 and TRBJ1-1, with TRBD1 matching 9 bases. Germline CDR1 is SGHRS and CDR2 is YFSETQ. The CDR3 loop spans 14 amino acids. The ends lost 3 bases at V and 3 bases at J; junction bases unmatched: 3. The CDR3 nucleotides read TGCGCCAGCAGCTCGACAGGGGGGGACACTGAAGCTTTCTTT. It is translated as CASSSTGGDTEAFF.

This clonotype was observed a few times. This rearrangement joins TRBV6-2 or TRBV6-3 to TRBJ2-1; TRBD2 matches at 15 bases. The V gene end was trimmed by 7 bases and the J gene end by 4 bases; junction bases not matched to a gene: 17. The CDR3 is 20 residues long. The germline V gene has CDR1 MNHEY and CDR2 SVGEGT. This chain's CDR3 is CASTPGSTGTSGRPYNEQFF. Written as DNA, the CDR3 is TGTGCCAGCACTCCTGGGTCTACCGGGACTAGCGGGAGGCCATACAATGAGCAGTTCTTC.

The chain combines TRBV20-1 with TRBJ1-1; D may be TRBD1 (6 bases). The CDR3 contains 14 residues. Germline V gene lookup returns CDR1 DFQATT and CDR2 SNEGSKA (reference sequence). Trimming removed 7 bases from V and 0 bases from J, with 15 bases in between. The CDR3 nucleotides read TGCAGTGTTGGGGGCAGGGGCGTGAACACTGAAGCTTTCTTT. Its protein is CSVGGRGVNTEAFF.

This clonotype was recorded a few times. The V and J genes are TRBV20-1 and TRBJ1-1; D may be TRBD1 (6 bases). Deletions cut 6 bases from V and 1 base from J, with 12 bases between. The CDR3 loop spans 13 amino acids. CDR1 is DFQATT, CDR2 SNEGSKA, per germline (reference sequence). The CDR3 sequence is CSANQGPNTEAFF. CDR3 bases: TGCAGTGCCAATCAGGGGCCGAACACTGAAGCTTTCTTT.

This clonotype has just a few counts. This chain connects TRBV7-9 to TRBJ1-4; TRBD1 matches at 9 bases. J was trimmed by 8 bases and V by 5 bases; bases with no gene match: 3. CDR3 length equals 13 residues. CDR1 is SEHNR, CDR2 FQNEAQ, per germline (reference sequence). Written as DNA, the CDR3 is TGTGCCAGCAGCGGAACAGGGGGCGAAAAACTGTTTTTT. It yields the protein CASSGTGGEKLFF. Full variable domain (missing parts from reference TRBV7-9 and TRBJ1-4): DTGVSQNPRHKITKRGQNVTFRCDPISEHNRLYWYRQTLGQGPEFLTYFQNEAQLEKSRLLSDRFSAERPKGSFSTLEIQRTEQGDSAMYLCASSGTGGEKLFFGSGTQLSVL.

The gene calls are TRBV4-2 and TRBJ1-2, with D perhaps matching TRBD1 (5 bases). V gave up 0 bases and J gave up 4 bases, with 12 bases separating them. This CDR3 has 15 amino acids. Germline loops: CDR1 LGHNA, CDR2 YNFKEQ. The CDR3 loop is CASSQDRGTFYGYTF. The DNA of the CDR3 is TGTGCCAGCAGCCAAGATAGGGGCACCTTCTATGGCTACACCTTC.

In DNA form, the CDR3 reads TGTGCCAGCTCACTCTCATTAGGGGGTGATGATGGCTACACCTTC. Translation gives CASSLSLGGDDGYTF. V is TRBV18 and J is TRBJ1-2; tentatively, D is TRBD1 (6 bases). This CDR3 is 15 amino acids long. Trimming cost V 4 bases and J 6 bases, with 18 bases left between them. Germline CDR1 is KGHSH and CDR2 is LQKENI.

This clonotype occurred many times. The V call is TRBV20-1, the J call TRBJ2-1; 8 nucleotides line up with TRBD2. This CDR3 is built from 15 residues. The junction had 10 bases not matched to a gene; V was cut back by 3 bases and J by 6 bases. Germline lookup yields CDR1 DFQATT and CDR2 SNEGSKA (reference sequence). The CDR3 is CSARETSAMLNEQFF. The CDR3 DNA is TGCAGTGCTAGGGAGACTAGCGCGATGCTCAATGAGCAGTTCTTC.

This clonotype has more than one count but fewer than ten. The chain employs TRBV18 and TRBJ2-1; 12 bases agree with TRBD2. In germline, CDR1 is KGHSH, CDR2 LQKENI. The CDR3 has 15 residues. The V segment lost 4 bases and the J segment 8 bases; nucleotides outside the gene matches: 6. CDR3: CASSRARLAGDEQFF. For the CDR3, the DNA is TGTGCCAGCTCACGAGCGCGACTAGCGGGGGATGAGCAGTTCTTC. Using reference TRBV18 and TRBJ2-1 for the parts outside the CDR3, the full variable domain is NAGVMQNPRHLVRRRGQEARLRCSPMKGHSHVYWYRQLPEEGLKFMVYLQKENIIDESGMPKERFSAEFPKEGPSILRIQQVVRGDSAAYFCASSRARLAGDEQFFGPGTRLTVL.

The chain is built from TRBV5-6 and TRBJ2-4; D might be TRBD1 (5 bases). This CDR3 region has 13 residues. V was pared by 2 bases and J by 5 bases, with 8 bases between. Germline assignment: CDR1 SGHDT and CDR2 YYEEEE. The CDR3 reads CASSFARENIQYF. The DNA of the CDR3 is TGTGCCAGCAGCTTTGCCAGGGAAAACATTCAGTACTTC.

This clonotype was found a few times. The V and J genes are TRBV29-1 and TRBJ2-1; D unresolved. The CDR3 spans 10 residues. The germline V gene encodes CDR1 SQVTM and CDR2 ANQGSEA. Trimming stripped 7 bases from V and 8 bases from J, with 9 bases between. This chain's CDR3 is CSGDRHEQFF. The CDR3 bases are TGCAGCGGAGACCGGCATGAGCAGTTCTTC.

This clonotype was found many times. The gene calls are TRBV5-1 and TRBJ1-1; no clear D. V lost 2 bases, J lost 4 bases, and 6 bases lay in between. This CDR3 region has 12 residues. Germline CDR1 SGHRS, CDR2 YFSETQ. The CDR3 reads CASSFAGTEAFF. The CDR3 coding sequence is TGCGCCAGCAGCTTTGCAGGCACTGAAGCTTTCTTT.

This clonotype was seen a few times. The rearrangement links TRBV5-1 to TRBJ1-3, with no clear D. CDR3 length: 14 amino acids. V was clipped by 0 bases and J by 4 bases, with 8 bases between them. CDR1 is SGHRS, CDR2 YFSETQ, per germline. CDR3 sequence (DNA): TGCGCCAGCAGCTTGGATAGGCCGGGAAACACCATATATTTT. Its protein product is CASSLDRPGNTIYF.

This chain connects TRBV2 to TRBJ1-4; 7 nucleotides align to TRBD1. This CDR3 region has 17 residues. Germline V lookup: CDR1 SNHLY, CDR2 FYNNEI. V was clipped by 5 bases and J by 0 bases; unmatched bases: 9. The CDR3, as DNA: TGTGCCAGCAGTCGACAGGGAACCCGAACAACTAATGAAAAACTGTTTTTT. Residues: CASSRQGTRTTNEKLFF.

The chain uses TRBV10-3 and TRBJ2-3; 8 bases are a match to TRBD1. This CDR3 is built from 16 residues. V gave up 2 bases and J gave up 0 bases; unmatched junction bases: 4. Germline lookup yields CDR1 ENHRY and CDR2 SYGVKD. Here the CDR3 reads CAISEPDRGSTDTQYF. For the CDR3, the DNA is TGTGCCATCAGTGAGCCCGACAGGGGAAGCACAGATACGCAGTATTTT.

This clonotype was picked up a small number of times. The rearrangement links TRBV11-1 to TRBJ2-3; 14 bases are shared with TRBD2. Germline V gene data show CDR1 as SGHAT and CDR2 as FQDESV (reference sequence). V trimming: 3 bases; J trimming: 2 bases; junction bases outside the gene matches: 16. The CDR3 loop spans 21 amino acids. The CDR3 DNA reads TGTGCCAGCAGCTTCCCTCTAGGACTAGCGGGGGGTCATACCTACACAGATACGCAGTATTTT. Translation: CASSFPLGLAGGHTYTDTQYF.

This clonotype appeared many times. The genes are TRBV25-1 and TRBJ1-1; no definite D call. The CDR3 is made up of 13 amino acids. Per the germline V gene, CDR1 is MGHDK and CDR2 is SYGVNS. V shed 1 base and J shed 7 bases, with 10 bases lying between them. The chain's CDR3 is CASSEFDNGEAFF. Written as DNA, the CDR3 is TGTGCCAGCAGTGAATTCGATAACGGTGAAGCTTTCTTT.

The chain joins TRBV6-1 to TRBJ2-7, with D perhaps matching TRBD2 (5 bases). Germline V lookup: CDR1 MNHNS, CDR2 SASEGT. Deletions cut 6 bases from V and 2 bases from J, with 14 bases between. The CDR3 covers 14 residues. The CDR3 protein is CASRSGGLPYEQYF. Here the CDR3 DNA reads TGTGCCAGCAGGTCCGGCGGGCTGCCCTACGAGCAGTACTTC.

DNA for the CDR3: TGCGCCAGCAGCTTGGCCTGGGGGGTCTCTGAAGCTTTCTTT. This translates into CASSLAWGVSEAFF. The gene calls are TRBV5-1 and TRBJ1-1; TRBD1 is a possible D gene (5 bases). Germline loops: CDR1 SGHRS, CDR2 YFSETQ. Trimming stripped 0 bases from V and 6 bases from J, with 12 bases between. This CDR3 has 14 amino acids.